The clone carrying this TCR beta chain was observed a few times. Its antigen remains unidentified. This specimen belongs to a study of CD8 T cells in ankylosing spondylitis. Overall study results and limits: Disease-linked clones proved CD8+ and comparatively uncommon in peripheral blood. Disease-linked clones reportedly showed significant enrichment in matched ankylosing spondylitis synovial fluid. Ankylosing spondylitis blood appeared to carry a characteristic TCR beta motif of roughly eight highly homologous variants.

CDR3 length: 13 residues. Germline V gene lookup returns CDR1 SQVTM and CDR2 ANQGSEA. V was clipped by 7 bases and J by 0 bases, with 10 bases between them. In making TCR beta libraries, quantitative 5'-RACE with molecular barcodes was used. TCRdb used MiXCR to reprocess the 5' RACE reads, holding one entry per CDR3 protein. The table has a few hundred thousand distinct CDR3 sequences, around 24% seen once. V gene TRBV29-1 combines with J gene TRBJ1-3; possibly TRBD1 for D (5 bases). Sequencing input: blood, either unsorted or a sorted T cell fraction (not recorded which). The TCR comes from a male donor with ankylosing spondylitis. CDR3 protein: CSADRRSGNTIYF. The CDR3 coding sequence is TGCAGCGCCGACAGACGCTCTGGAAACACCATATATTTT.